The 18 T cell receptor beta chains listed next were all sequenced from one sample in a study of CD8 T cells in ankylosing spondylitis. TCRdb processed the 5' RACE reads anew with MiXCR; each CDR3 protein has one entry. Altogether 250,000 to 400,000 distinct CDR3 sequences are present, roughly 12% being singletons, with the ten largest covering roughly 9.2%. Sequences were obtained from blood, either unsorted or a sorted T cell fraction (not recorded which). The receptors here all came from a female donor with ankylosing spondylitis or in good health (not recorded which).

This clonotype was observed a handful of times. V is TRBV20-1 and J is TRBJ2-2, with unresolved D. Germline V gives CDR1 DFQATT, CDR2 SNEGSKA (reference sequence). The CDR3 is 13 residues long. The CDR3 DNA is TGCAGCGCCGACCGATCGAACACCGGGGAGCTGTTTTTT. This translates into CSADRSNTGELFF.

This clonotype was counted at least ten times. The genes are TRBV28 and TRBJ2-7; D is perhaps TRBD1 or TRBD2 (6 bases each). Trimming left V 8 bases short and J 1 base short, with 15 bases between. Looked up from germline, CDR1 is MDHEN and CDR2 is SYDVKM. This CDR3 comprises 14 residues. CDR3 loop: CASRLQGRSYEQYF. The CDR3 DNA is TGTGCCAGCCGGCTCCAGGGGAGGTCCTACGAGCAGTACTTC.

In this sample, this clonotype turned up many times. The CDR3 DNA reads TGCAGTGCTAGAGATCCTCGACCAACTAGCGGGGTCACAGATACGCAGTATTTT. Its protein is CSARDPRPTSGVTDTQYF. The chain combines TRBV20-1 with TRBJ2-3; TRBD2 matches at 10 bases. The V and J ends lost 0 bases and 2 bases, in that order; junction bases with no gene match: 11. The CDR3 covers 18 residues. Germline assignment: CDR1 DFQATT and CDR2 SNEGSKA (reference sequence).

Note on this clonotype: This may be a read error: a much more frequent sequence differs by one nucleotide. The chain combines TRBV29-1 with TRBJ2-7; 7 nucleotides agree with TRBD2. CDR1 and CDR2 from the germline V gene are SQVTM and ANQGSEA. The CDR3 spans 11 residues. The CDR3 is CSVERDYKQYF. CDR3 sequence (DNA): TGCAGCGTTGAACGGGACTACAAGCAGTACTTC.

This clonotype has a count of ten or more. The CDR3 here is CSARLAGLTTYEQYF. Here the CDR3 DNA reads TGCAGTGCTAGACTAGCAGGGCTGACTACCTACGAGCAGTACTTC. The chain uses TRBV20-1 and TRBJ2-7, with D perhaps being TRBD1 or TRBD2 (5 bases each). From germline, CDR1 is DFQATT and CDR2 SNEGSKA (reference sequence). With 2 bases removed from V and 2 bases from J, the gap between germline ends came to 16 bases. CDR3 length equals 15 residues.

This clonotype came up a few times. The chain combines TRBV30 with TRBJ2-7, with a weak D call TRBD1 (5 bases). Trimming shortened V by 1 base and J by 2 bases, and 9 bases separated the two germline ends. This CDR3 contains 13 residues. Per the germline V gene, CDR1 is GTSNPN and CDR2 is SVGIG (reference sequence). CDR3 protein: CAWSGRAAYEQYF. The CDR3 DNA sequence: TGTGCCTGGAGTGGCAGGGCGGCCTACGAGCAGTACTTC.

This clonotype showed up just a few times. The chain joins TRBV20-1 to TRBJ2-7, with D possibly called TRBD1 or TRBD2 (5 bases each). This CDR3 region has 11 residues. Trimming took off 6 bases at V and 5 bases at J, with 11 bases between the two ends. CDR1 and CDR2 (germline): DFQATT, SNEGSKA (reference sequence). The CDR3 DNA reads as TGCAGTGCCCCGTGGGGGAACGAGCAGTACTTC. This encodes CSAPWGNEQYF.

This clonotype was recorded at least ten times. The chain has TRBV7-6 and TRBJ1-3, with unresolved D. Trimming shortened V by 10 bases and J by 0 bases, and 13 bases separated the two germline ends. Per germline, CDR1 SGHVS and CDR2 FNYEAQ. The CDR3 has 14 residues. The CDR3 sequence: CATGPASSGNTIYF. The CDR3 coding sequence is TGTGCCACCGGCCCGGCAAGCTCTGGAAACACCATATATTTT.

Of note for this clonotype: This sequence may be a read error, since a much larger clone differs from it by one base. The chain is built from TRBV12-3 or TRBV12-4 and TRBJ2-1, with D unresolved. The CDR3 is made up of 14 amino acids. V was clipped by 6 bases and J by 6 bases, with 15 bases between them. CDR3 loop: CASSRIALCNEQFF. Here the CDR3 DNA reads TGTGCCAGCAGCCGGATCGCCCTATGCAATGAGCAGTTCTTC.

A remark on this clonotype: A read error may explain this, as a much larger clone is one base away. The rearrangement uses TRBV10-3 and TRBJ2-5; D might be TRBD2 (6 bases). Germline CDR1 is ENHRY and CDR2 is SYGVKD. The CDR3 spans 18 residues. The CDR3 DNA reads TGTGCCATCAGTGAGTCGTGGGTAACGGGAGAGAGGCGAGAGACCCAGTCCTTC. Translating it yields CAISESWVTGERRETQSF.

This clonotype was seen at least ten times. The chain links TRBV7-2 to TRBJ2-5; D remains unclear. The germline V gene has CDR1 SGHTA and CDR2 FQGNSA. V lost 10 bases to trimming and J lost 5 bases, with 8 bases between them. This CDR3 contains 10 residues. The CDR3 protein is CAILAETQYF. The CDR3 bases are TGTGCCATCTTAGCCGAGACCCAGTACTTC.

In this sample, this clonotype turned up many times. The chain combines TRBV27 with TRBJ2-3; D unresolved. Germline-derived CDR1 and CDR2 are MNHEY and SMNVEV (reference sequence). This CDR3 spans 12 amino acids. V shed 5 bases and J shed 4 bases, with 7 bases lying between them. In nucleotides, the CDR3 is TGTGCCAGCAGTATCCGTCCAGATACGCAGTATTTT. It specifies CASSIRPDTQYF.

The rearrangement joins TRBV10-1 to TRBJ1-5, with 7 bases that match TRBD1. This CDR3 is 14 amino acids long. Germline assignment: CDR1 WNHNN and CDR2 SYGVQD (reference sequence). V was clipped by 6 bases and J by 3 bases; unmatched bases: 5. CDR3 amino acids: CASSQGGVNQPQHF. In nucleotides, the CDR3 is TGCGCCAGCAGCCAGGGGGGAGTCAATCAGCCCCAGCATTTT.

This clonotype was seen ten or more times. The chain combines TRBV20-1 with TRBJ2-3, with D uncertain. CDR1 is DFQATT, CDR2 SNEGSKA, per germline (reference sequence). The CDR3 consists of 14 residues. Trimming pared 7 bases from V and 1 base from J, leaving 15 bases between. CDR3 amino acids: CSVPPLRRTDTQYF. CDR3 nucleotides: TGCAGTGTCCCGCCGTTGCGGCGCACAGATACGCAGTATTTT.

V usage is TRBV27 and J usage is TRBJ1-2; 8 nucleotides match TRBD1. V trimming: 3 bases; J trimming: 4 bases; junction bases outside the gene matches: 10. Germline CDR1 is MNHEY and CDR2 is SMNVEV (reference sequence). The length of the CDR3 is 16 residues. CDR3 bases: TGTGCCAGCAGTTTTTCCGGACAGGGTAGCGGCTATGGCTACACCTTC. Amino acids: CASSFSGQGSGYGYTF.

This clonotype was observed a handful of times. The J gene is TRBJ2-7, the V gene TRBV4-2; 9 nucleotides line up with TRBD2. The V gene's germline CDR1 is LGHNA and CDR2 YNFKEQ. The CDR3 spans 15 residues. With 0 bases clipped from V and 6 bases from J, the junction kept 6 bases outside the gene matches. The CDR3 is CASSQDAGTSREQYF. CDR3 DNA sequence: TGTGCCAGCAGCCAAGACGCCGGGACTAGCCGCGAGCAGTACTTC.

This clonotype was recorded many times. Its ends do not fully match the called genes, so a read error is possible. The chain links TRBV6-1 to TRBJ1-3; a possible D gene is TRBD1 (6 bases). There are 16 residues in the CDR3. Germline V gene lookup returns CDR1 MNHNS and CDR2 SASEGT. The CDR3 is CASREGQFISGNTIYF. CDR3 sequence (DNA): TGTGCCAGCAGGGAAGGACAGTTTATCTCTGGAAACACCATATATTTT.

This clonotype was seen more than once but under ten times. V gene TRBV15 combines with J gene TRBJ2-3; weak D call: TRBD2 (6 bases). The CDR3 covers 16 residues. The V and J ends lost 1 base and 2 bases respectively, with 13 bases between them. The germline gives CDR1 LNHNV, CDR2 YYDKDF (reference sequence). CDR3 in DNA: TGTGCCACCAGCAGAGGGTGGGGGGAAAACACAGATACGCAGTATTTT. Encoded protein: CATSRGWGENTDTQYF.